These T cell receptor beta chains were read from a single sample in a study of long-term antiretroviral therapy in people with HIV. Only in-frame clones appear in the TCRdb table, and some are missing; sequencing was by immunoSEQ multiplex PCR. The sample has 25,000 to 35,000 clones, 80% seen once. The sample in question was unsorted PBMCs, obtained 0.3 years after starting antiretroviral therapy. These receptor sequences come from a man aged 40-55 years with HIV. CDR3s include the opening cysteine and the closing phenylalanine or tryptophan. D genes are given only for firm matches. For some rows the clone size is stated as once, few or many, or as a class when expanded; others skip it.

j_call: TRBJ2-7; cdr3_length: 15; clone_size: NA; v_call: TRBV4-1; d_call: TRBD1; cdr3_aa: CASSLGQGFGYEQYF; cdr3_nt: TGCGCCAGCAGCCTAGGACAGGGATTTGGCTACGAGCAGTACTTC
j_call: TRBJ2-2; cdr3_length: 15; clone_size: NA; v_call: TRBV4-1; d_call: TRBD2; cdr3_aa: CASSETSGGPGELFF; cdr3_nt: TGCGCCAGCAGCGAAACTAGCGGGGGGCCCGGGGAGCTGTTTTTT
j_call: TRBJ1-3; cdr3_length: 15; clone_size: NA; v_call: TRBV14; d_call: TRBD1; cdr3_aa: CASSPGTGFGNTIYF; cdr3_nt: TGTGCCAGCAGCCCCGGGACAGGGTTTGGAAACACCATATATTTT
j_call: TRBJ1-1; cdr3_length: 15; clone_size: NA; v_call: TRBV5-5; d_call: NA; cdr3_aa: CASSATPTRNTEAFF; cdr3_nt: TGTGCCAGCAGCGCAACCCCGACAAGGAACACTGAAGCTTTCTTT
j_call: TRBJ2-7; cdr3_length: 14; clone_size: NA; v_call: TRBV28; d_call: NA; cdr3_aa: CASSPPGIQYEQYF; cdr3_nt: TGTGCCAGCAGCCCCCCAGGGATTCAGTACGAGCAGTACTTC
j_call: TRBJ1-5; cdr3_length: 15; clone_size: NA; v_call: TRBV7-2; d_call: TRBD1; cdr3_aa: CASSLDRGGNQPQHF; cdr3_nt: TGTGCCAGCAGCTTGGACAGGGGCGGCAATCAGCCCCAGCATTTT
j_call: TRBJ2-5; cdr3_length: 11; clone_size: NA; v_call: TRBV27; d_call: NA; cdr3_aa: CASSFRETQYF; cdr3_nt: TGTGCCAGCAGTTTTAGAGAGACCCAGTACTTC
j_call: TRBJ2-2; cdr3_length: 13; clone_size: NA; v_call: TRBV4-3; d_call: NA; cdr3_aa: CASSQVDTRELFF; cdr3_nt: TGCGCCAGCAGCCAAGTTGACACACGGGAGCTGTTTTTT
j_call: TRBJ2-5; cdr3_length: 13; clone_size: NA; v_call: TRBV29-1; d_call: TRBD2; cdr3_aa: CSATTSGGETQYF; cdr3_nt: TGCAGCGCCACGACTAGCGGGGGGGAGACCCAGTACTTC
j_call: TRBJ2-1; cdr3_length: 16; clone_size: NA; v_call: TRBV14; d_call: NA; cdr3_aa: CASSLLQAGDYNEQFF; cdr3_nt: TGTGCCAGCAGCCTACTTCAGGCAGGGGACTACAATGAGCAGTTCTTC
j_call: TRBJ2-7; cdr3_length: 15; clone_size: NA; v_call: TRBV18; d_call: TRBD2; cdr3_aa: CASADPTAGGYEQYF; cdr3_nt: TGTGCCAGCGCCGATCCCACCGCGGGAGGTTACGAGCAGTACTTC
j_call: TRBJ2-1; cdr3_length: 13; clone_size: NA; v_call: TRBV29-1; d_call: NA; cdr3_aa: CSVERGRGNEQFF; cdr3_nt: TGCAGCGTTGAACGGGGGCGAGGCAATGAGCAGTTCTTC
j_call: TRBJ2-1; cdr3_length: 13; clone_size: once; v_call: TRBV19; d_call: NA; cdr3_aa: CASSIQLYNEQFF; cdr3_nt: TGTGCCAGTAGTATACAACTTTACAATGAGCAGTTCTTC
j_call: TRBJ2-5; cdr3_length: 15; clone_size: NA; v_call: TRBV5-1; d_call: NA; cdr3_aa: CASSTGAGAWETQYF; cdr3_nt: TGCGCCAGCAGCACCGGCGCGGGGGCGTGGGAGACCCAGTACTTC
j_call: TRBJ2-3; cdr3_length: 13; clone_size: NA; v_call: TRBV28; d_call: NA; cdr3_aa: CASRMRSTDTQYF; cdr3_nt: TGTGCCAGCAGGATGCGATCCACAGATACGCAGTATTTT
j_call: TRBJ2-2; cdr3_length: 13; clone_size: NA; v_call: TRBV9; d_call: NA; cdr3_aa: CASSVTRTGELFF; cdr3_nt: TGTGCCAGCAGCGTAACCAGAACCGGGGAGCTGTTTTTT
j_call: TRBJ1-1; cdr3_length: 13; clone_size: NA; v_call: TRBV27; d_call: TRBD1; cdr3_aa: CASSSHRGPEAFF; cdr3_nt: TGTGCCAGCAGTTCTCACAGGGGGCCTGAAGCTTTCTTT
j_call: TRBJ2-7; cdr3_length: 13; clone_size: NA; v_call: TRBV19; d_call: NA; cdr3_aa: CASSIGQPYEQYF; cdr3_nt: TGTGCCAGTAGTATAGGACAACCCTACGAGCAGTACTTC
j_call: TRBJ2-7; cdr3_length: 14; clone_size: once; v_call: TRBV7-9; d_call: TRBD1; cdr3_aa: CASSSAGTGDEQYF; cdr3_nt: TGTGCCAGCAGCTCAGCCGGGACAGGGGACGAGCAGTACTTC
j_call: TRBJ2-7; cdr3_length: 15; clone_size: few; v_call: TRBV4-3; d_call: NA; cdr3_aa: CASSRAKDGLYEQYF; cdr3_nt: TGCGCCAGCAGCCGGGCGAAGGACGGGCTCTACGAGCAGTACTTC
j_call: TRBJ2-7; cdr3_length: 17; clone_size: NA; v_call: TRBV6-4; d_call: NA; cdr3_aa: CASSDTLLDAVPYEQYF; cdr3_nt: TGTGCCAGCAGTGACACACTATTAGACGCCGTTCCCTACGAGCAGTACTTC
j_call: TRBJ2-3; cdr3_length: 13; clone_size: NA; v_call: TRBV2; d_call: TRBD2; cdr3_aa: CASNGGGTDTQYF; cdr3_nt: TGTGCCAGCAACGGGGGGGGCACAGATACGCAGTATTTT
j_call: TRBJ1-2; cdr3_length: 14; clone_size: NA; v_call: TRBV28; d_call: NA; cdr3_aa: CASSPGGNYYGYTF; cdr3_nt: TGTGCCAGCAGCCCCGGGGGAAATTACTATGGCTACACCTTC
j_call: TRBJ1-1; cdr3_length: 14; clone_size: NA; v_call: TRBV4-3; d_call: NA; cdr3_aa: CASSQDFSYTEAFF; cdr3_nt: TGCGCCAGCAGCCAAGATTTCTCGTACACTGAAGCTTTCTTT
j_call: TRBJ2-1; cdr3_length: 15; clone_size: NA; v_call: TRBV7-2; d_call: TRBD1; cdr3_aa: CASSSRTGGYNEQFF; cdr3_nt: TGTGCCAGCAGCTCTAGGACAGGGGGTTACAATGAGCAGTTCTTC
j_call: TRBJ2-7; cdr3_length: 13; clone_size: NA; v_call: TRBV11-3; d_call: TRBD1; cdr3_aa: CASSSTGGEEQYF; cdr3_nt: TGTGCCAGCAGCAGCACAGGGGGCGAAGAGCAGTACTTC
j_call: TRBJ2-5; cdr3_length: 17; clone_size: NA; v_call: TRBV27; d_call: NA; cdr3_aa: CASSLIGGHGIQETQYF; cdr3_nt: TGTGCCAGCAGTTTAATAGGGGGACACGGTATCCAAGAGACCCAGTACTTC
j_call: TRBJ1-6; cdr3_length: 16; clone_size: NA; v_call: TRBV19; d_call: NA; cdr3_aa: CATRITGSSYNSPLHF; cdr3_nt: TGTGCCACCAGAATTACAGGGAGCTCCTATAATTCACCCCTCCACTTT
j_call: TRBJ2-6; cdr3_length: 17; clone_size: NA; v_call: TRBV12-5; d_call: NA; cdr3_aa: CASGRNPGEAGANVLTF; cdr3_nt: TGTGCTAGTGGTCGAAACCCGGGGGAGGCTGGGGCCAACGTCCTGACTTTC
j_call: TRBJ2-3; cdr3_length: 16; clone_size: NA; v_call: TRBV5-1; d_call: TRBD1; cdr3_aa: CASSHGQGVGTDTQYF; cdr3_nt: TGCGCCAGCAGCCATGGACAGGGTGTGGGCACAGATACGCAGTATTTT
j_call: TRBJ2-7; cdr3_length: 14; clone_size: once; v_call: TRBV12-1; d_call: NA; cdr3_aa: CASSFGQGNYEQYF; cdr3_nt: NA